This TCR beta chain was retrieved from a study of cytomegalovirus exposure and HLA in healthy donors. Study-level results: Apart from CMV serostatus, no immune exposure information was available. In the analysis, some V segments, TRBV6-2 and TRBV6-3 included, were excluded as indistinguishable.

Primers for the PCR totalled 60 Vbeta and 13 Jbeta. The data were produced by immunoSEQ multiplex PCR, yet TCRdb's version contains in-frame clones alone and is incomplete. Of about 100,000 clones listed, around 73% are singletons. This clone occurred once. As yet, its antigen is unknown. V lost 1 base and J 0 bases, leaving 13 bases between the germline ends. The CDR3 totals 17 residues. Germline V CDR1 and CDR2: LNHNV, YYDKDF (reference sequence). This clonotype was obtained from a man between 35 and 55 years old in good health and CMV-seronegative. The V call is TRBV15, the J call TRBJ1-5; D is unresolved. The sequencing sample was made of PBMCs. This CDR3 reads CATSRVPARDSNQPQHF. The CDR3 coding sequence is TGTGCCACCAGCAGAGTCCCCGCCCGGGATAGCAATCAGCCCCAGCATTTT. The full variable domain, its missing parts supplied by reference TRBV15 and TRBJ1-5, is DAMVIQNPRYQVTQFGKPVTLSCSQTLNHNVMYWYQQKSSQAPKLLFHYYDKDFNNEADTPDNFQSRRPNTSFCFLDIRSPGLGDTAMYLCATSRVPARDSNQPQHFGDGTRLSIL.